Following are 24 T cell receptor beta chains from one sample sequenced in a study of blood T cell repertoires in COVID-19. The repertoire was sequenced with immunoSEQ multiplex PCR; TCRdb's copy has only in-frame clones and lacks some. The table includes over 90,000 clones, around 88% detected once. The sequenced sample consisted of peripheral blood. These receptors were collected from a human donor in a cohort sampled during active COVID-19.

The V and J genes are TRBV9 and TRBJ2-2; tentative D call: TRBD2 (5 bases). The CDR3 is 15 amino acids. V lost 0 bases, J lost 0 bases, and 6 bases lay in between. Germline CDR1 reads SGDLS; CDR2 reads YYNGEE. The CDR3 DNA follows: TGTGCCAGCAGCGTAGCGGGGACGAACACCGGGGAGCTGTTTTTT. This gives the protein CASSVAGTNTGELFF.

This rearrangement joins TRBV18 to TRBJ2-3, with TRBD2 matching over 11 bases. Germline trimming cut 3 bases from V and 5 bases from J; bases unmatched to any gene: 4. Looked up from germline, CDR1 is KGHSH and CDR2 is LQKENI. This CDR3 has 15 amino acids. CDR3 bases: TGTGCCAGCTCACCCTCTAGCGGGGGGAAAGATACGCAGTATTTT. It yields the protein CASSPSSGGKDTQYF.

This chain joins TRBV28 and TRBJ1-1; D remains unclear. CDR1 is MDHEN and CDR2 is SYDVKM in the germline V gene. The CDR3 is 14 residues long. V lost 5 bases, J lost 0 bases, and 10 bases lay in between. Written as DNA, the CDR3 is TGTGCCAGCAGTCAAGTCCGAGTGAACACTGAAGCTTTCTTT. It specifies CASSQVRVNTEAFF.

This chain links TRBV5-6 with TRBJ2-3; D unclear. V gave up 5 bases and J gave up 6 bases, with 10 bases separating them. The CDR3 spans 12 residues. Germline loops: CDR1 SGHDT, CDR2 YYEEEE. The CDR3 sequence: CASSLPPDTQYF. The CDR3 region has the DNA TGTGCCAGCAGTCTACCCCCGGATACGCAGTATTTT. The full variable domain, completed using reference TRBV5-6 and TRBJ2-3, is DAGVTQSPTHLIKTRGQQVTLRCSPKSGHDTVSWYQQALGQGPQFIFQYYEEEERQRGNFPDRFSGHQFPNYSSELNVNALLLGDSALYLCASSLPPDTQYFGPGTRLTVL.

The chain uses TRBV5-1 and TRBJ2-3; 9 nucleotides line up with TRBD2. The CDR3 is 16 residues long. Germline CDR1 is SGHRS and CDR2 is YFSETQ. Trimming at V came to 0 bases and at J to 1 base, leaving 3 bases not matched to a gene. The DNA of the CDR3 is TGCGCCAGCAGCTTGGTGCTAGCGGGGCGCACAGATACGCAGTATTTT. Its translation: CASSLVLAGRTDTQYF. The full variable domain, rest sourced from reference TRBV5-1 and TRBJ2-3, is KAGVTQTPRYLIKTRGQQVTLSCSPISGHRSVSWYQQTPGQGLQFLFEYFSETQRNKGNFPGRFSGRQFSNSRSEMNVSTLELGDSALYLCASSLVLAGRTDTQYFGPGTRLTVL.

The rearrangement uses TRBV4-1 and TRBJ1-1, with a tentative D call TRBD1 (6 bases). This CDR3 spans 13 amino acids. From germline, CDR1 is MGHRA and CDR2 YSYEKL. Trimming cost V 4 bases and J 5 bases, with 11 bases left between them. CDR3 in amino acids: CASSPLRGTEAFF. The CDR3 DNA sequence: TGCGCCAGCAGCCCTTTAAGGGGGACTGAAGCTTTCTTT.

In its sample, this clone was seen once. The chain recombines TRBV28 with TRBJ2-7; a possible D gene is TRBD1 (6 bases). Trimming left V 3 bases short and J 11 bases short, with 11 bases between. The CDR3 totals 11 residues. Germline V gene sequence: CDR1 MDHEN, CDR2 SYDVKM. This CDR3 is CASSFQGREYF. CDR3 bases: TGTGCCAGCAGTTTTCAGGGGCGAGAGTACTTC.

This clone was observed a single time. The chain combines TRBV27 with TRBJ2-7, with D possibly being TRBD1 (6 bases). Per the germline V gene, CDR1 is MNHEY and CDR2 is SMNVEV (reference sequence). V was trimmed by 3 bases and J by 5 bases, leaving 14 bases between them. The CDR3 covers 14 residues. In DNA, the CDR3 is TGTGCCAGCAGTTTTACCCCGGACAGCCACGAGCAGTACTTC. Translating it yields CASSFTPDSHEQYF.

The chain combines TRBV6-5 with TRBJ1-5; 12 bases are a match to TRBD1. The CDR3 spans 15 residues. V lost 6 bases and J lost 8; bases outside the gene matches: 8. From germline, CDR1 is MNHEY and CDR2 SVGAGI. CDR3 bases: TGTGCCAGCAGCTTGGGGACAGGGGGCCAGGAGCCCCAGCATTTT. Its protein is CASSLGTGGQEPQHF.

This chain joins TRBV10-3 and TRBJ1-2; D possibly corresponds to TRBD1 (5 bases). Looked up from germline, CDR1 is ENHRY and CDR2 is SYGVKD. V lost 3 bases, J lost 4 bases, and 12 bases lay in between. CDR3 size: 14 residues. The CDR3 sequence is CAISEGVVGYGYTF. Written as DNA, the CDR3 is TGTGCCATCAGTGAAGGGGTAGTGGGCTATGGCTACACCTTC.

This clone has a single count. The chain is built from TRBV6-5 and TRBJ1-1, with 7 bases fitting TRBD1. J gave up 1 base and V 4 bases, and 6 bases lay outside the gene matches. This CDR3 spans 15 amino acids. CDR1 is MNHEY and CDR2 is SVGAGI in the germline V gene. The CDR3 loop is CASSSTGTANTEAFF. The CDR3 bases are TGTGCCAGCAGTTCAACCGGGACAGCGAACACTGAAGCTTTCTTT.

V gene TRBV5-1 combines with J gene TRBJ2-5, with 15 bases matching TRBD2. Germline CDR1 and CDR2: SGHRS and YFSETQ. This CDR3 has 17 amino acids. The J segment lost 5 bases and the V segment lost 4 bases, leaving 9 bases of the junction unmatched. In nucleotides, the CDR3 is TGCGCCAGCAGCCCGGGACTAGCGGGAGGTGGTTATGAGACCCAGTACTTC. Translating it yields CASSPGLAGGGYETQYF.

This chain joins TRBV5-8 and TRBJ1-6, with 8 nucleotides matching TRBD1. The J segment lost 7 bases and the V segment lost 4 bases, leaving 7 bases of the junction unmatched. The CDR3 totals 15 residues. From germline, CDR1 is SGHTS and CDR2 YDEGEE. CDR3 sequence (DNA): TGTGCCAGCAGCCTCGGACAGGGTGGCAATTCACCCCTCCACTTT. Translation: CASSLGQGGNSPLHF. The complete variable domain, with remaining parts taken from reference TRBV5-8 and TRBJ1-6, reads EAGVTQSPTHLIKTRGQQATLRCSPISGHTSVYWYQQALGLGLQFLLWYDEGEERNRGNFPPRFSGRQFPNYSSELNVNALELEDSALYLCASSLGQGGNSPLHFGNGTRLTVT.

The table lists this clone with a count of one. V gene TRBV29-1 combines with J gene TRBJ2-7; the match to TRBD1 covers 11 bases. After removal of 5 bases from V and 4 bases from J, the junction contained 13 bases not matched to a gene. This CDR3 region has 16 residues. Looked up from germline, CDR1 is SQVTM and CDR2 is ANQGSEA. For the CDR3, the DNA is TGCAGCGTTCCATCATTCGGACAGGGGGCAATGTACGAGCAGTACTTC. The encoded protein is CSVPSFGQGAMYEQYF.

The CDR3 bases are TGTGCCAGTACCCTCAGGCACGCACATAATCAGCCCCAGCATTTT. This gives the protein CASTLRHAHNQPQHF. V is TRBV19 and J is TRBJ1-5; D remains unclear. Deletions cut 7 bases from V and 4 bases from J, with 17 bases between. The CDR3 contains 15 residues. Germline-derived CDR1 and CDR2 are LNHDA and SQIVND (reference sequence).

This chain connects TRBV27 to TRBJ1-2; D unresolved. The CDR3 runs 15 residues. CDR1 MNHEY and CDR2 SMNVEV come from the germline V gene (reference sequence). Trimming pared 4 bases from V and 7 bases from J, leaving 19 bases between. The CDR3 DNA is TGTGCCAGCAGTTGGGATGGGAGGGCCGGGGTTGGCTACACCTTC. Translating gives CASSWDGRAGVGYTF.

The table lists this clone with a count of one. The chain joins TRBV11-3 to TRBJ2-1; perhaps TRBD1 as D (7 bases). CDR1 is SGHNT and CDR2 is YENEEA in the germline V gene. V shed 2 bases and J shed 7 bases, with 12 bases lying between them. The CDR3 is made up of 14 amino acids. The CDR3 here is CASSLQGGHNEQFF. The DNA of the CDR3 is TGTGCCAGCAGCTTACAGGGGGGTCATAATGAGCAGTTCTTC.

This clone was seen only once. The chain links TRBV7-6 to TRBJ2-3; 9 bases are shared with TRBD2. Germline V gene data show CDR1 as SGHVS and CDR2 as FNYEAQ. This CDR3 has 18 residues. V trimming: 4 bases; J trimming: 5 bases; junction bases outside the gene matches: 16. The chain's CDR3 is CASSSRPGVAGAKDTQYF. CDR3 sequence (DNA): TGTGCCAGCAGCTCACGCCCCGGAGTAGCGGGAGCTAAAGATACGCAGTATTTT. Full variable domain (remainder filled in from reference TRBV7-6 and TRBJ2-3): GAGVSQSPRYKVTKRGQDVALRCDPISGHVSLYWYRQALGQGPEFLTYFNYEAQQDKSGLPNDRFSAERPEGSISTLTIQRTEQRDSAMYRCASSSRPGVAGAKDTQYFGPGTRLTVL.

The chain uses TRBV5-8 and TRBJ1-5; D is uncertain. Germline lookup yields CDR1 SGHTS and CDR2 YDEGEE. The CDR3 is 16 amino acids. The V gene lost 1 base and the J gene lost 3 bases, with 14 bases spanning the gap. The CDR3 DNA is TGTGCCAGCAGCTTGTCTCAGAGGGCTTCCAATCAGCCCCAGCATTTT. Protein: CASSLSQRASNQPQHF.

This clone was observed a single time. In nucleotides, the CDR3 is TGTGCCAACGCAGAGGGACTAGCGGGCGATGAGCAGTTCTTC. Translated: CANAEGLAGDEQFF. J is TRBJ2-1 and V is TRBV10-3; 12 bases match TRBD2. This CDR3 contains 14 residues. From germline, CDR1 is ENHRY and CDR2 SYGVKD. Unmatched junction bases numbered 9, after V lost 10 bases and J lost 8 bases.

The chain joins TRBV20-1 to TRBJ2-7; TRBD1 might be the D (6 bases). Trimming left V 7 bases short and J 2 bases short, with 9 bases between. Germline loops: CDR1 DFQATT, CDR2 SNEGSKA (reference sequence). The CDR3 length is 11 residues. In nucleotides, the CDR3 is TGCAGTGGAGGGGGACCCTACGAGCAGTACTTC. It is translated as CSGGGPYEQYF.

This chain links TRBV6-1 with TRBJ1-5; 9 bases are a match to TRBD1. The CDR3 is 15 amino acids. V lost 3 bases to trimming and J lost 3 bases; unmatched junction nucleotides: 3. Germline V gene data show CDR1 as MNHNS and CDR2 as SASEGT. The CDR3 spells CASSDGQGINQPQHF. The CDR3 DNA reads as TGTGCCAGCAGTGATGGACAGGGGATCAATCAGCCCCAGCATTTT.

The chain is built from TRBV10-1 and TRBJ2-1; 8 nucleotides align to TRBD1. V shed 8 bases, J shed 8 bases, and the junction held 14 bases outside the gene matches. The CDR3 is 15 residues long. The germline CDR1 and CDR2 sequences are WNHNN and SYGVQD (reference sequence). The CDR3 loop is CASSSGQGDSDEQFF. CDR3 bases: TGCGCCAGCTCTTCTGGACAGGGTGATTCCGATGAGCAGTTCTTC.

CDR3 sequence reads: CASSLLLGGETQYF. The DNA of the CDR3 is TGTGCCAGCAGTTTATTGCTGGGAGGGGAGACCCAGTACTTC. The chain has TRBV28 and TRBJ2-5, with 7 bases fitting TRBD2. Germline V gives CDR1 MDHEN, CDR2 SYDVKM. The junction had 4 bases not matched to a gene; V was cut back by 1 base and J by 5 bases. The CDR3 has 14 residues.